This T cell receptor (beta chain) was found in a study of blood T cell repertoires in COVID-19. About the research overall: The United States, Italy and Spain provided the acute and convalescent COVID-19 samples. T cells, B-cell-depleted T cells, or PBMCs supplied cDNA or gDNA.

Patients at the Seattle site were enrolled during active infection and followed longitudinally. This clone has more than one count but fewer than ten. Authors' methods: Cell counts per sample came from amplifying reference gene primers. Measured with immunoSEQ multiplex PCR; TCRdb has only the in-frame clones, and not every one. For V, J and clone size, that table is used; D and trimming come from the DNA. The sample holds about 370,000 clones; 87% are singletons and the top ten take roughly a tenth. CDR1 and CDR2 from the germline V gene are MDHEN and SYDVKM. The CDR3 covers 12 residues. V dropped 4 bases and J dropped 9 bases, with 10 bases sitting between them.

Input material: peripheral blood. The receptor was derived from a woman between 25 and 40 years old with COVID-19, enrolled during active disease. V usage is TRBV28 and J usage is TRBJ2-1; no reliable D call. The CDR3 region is CASSSFLGEQFF. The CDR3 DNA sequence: TGTGCCAGCAGTTCTTTCCTAGGTGAGCAGTTCTTC. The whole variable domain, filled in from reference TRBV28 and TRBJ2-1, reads DVKVTQSSRYLVKRTGEKVFLECVQDMDHENMFWYRQDPGLGLRLIYFSYDVKMKEKGDIPEGYSVSREKKERFSLILESASTNQTSMYLCASSSFLGEQFFGPGTRLTVL.